The following is a T cell receptor beta chain sequence with its context. What it binds is not known. The data originate from a study of cytomegalovirus exposure and HLA in healthy donors. Study findings and constraints: While the bulk of TCR sequences proved rare, some public TCRs turned up in many donors. Subsequent analysis revealed that first-cohort TCR clusters tended to co-occur in the 95 to 150 validation repertoires.

TCRdb's table, derived via immunoSEQ multiplex PCR, lists solely in-frame clones and lacks some. Among 200,000 or so clones listed, more than 75% were seen once. Germline V gene data show CDR1 as SGHRS and CDR2 as YFSETQ. V dropped 4 bases and J dropped 7; count of bases not matched to a gene: 8. CDR3 length equals 16 residues. The donors formed part of the approximately 130-subject validation cohort, distinct from the roughly 630-subject first cohort. Sequencing was carried out using PBMCs. The chain is built from TRBV5-1 and TRBJ2-3; TRBD2 aligns across 14 bases. The origin of this receptor is a man aged 18 to 30 in good health and CMV-seropositive. The DNA for the CDR3 is TGCGCCAGCAGCGGGGGACTAGCGGGAGTTGAGCATACGCAGTATTTT. Its translation is CASSGGLAGVEHTQYF. The complete variable domain, with remaining parts taken from reference TRBV5-1 and TRBJ2-3, reads KAGVTQTPRYLIKTRGQQVTLSCSPISGHRSVSWYQQTPGQGLQFLFEYFSETQRNKGNFPGRFSGRQFSNSRSEMNVSTLELGDSALYLCASSGGLAGVEHTQYFGPGTRLTVL.